Listed below are T cell receptor beta chains from one sample, sequenced in a study of blood T cells in healthy people across ages. TCRdb called the 5' RACE reads again in MiXCR, with one record for every CDR3 protein. The sample consists of fewer than 900,000 distinct CDR3 sequences, around 34% of them appearing once. Sequencing was done on a sample of blood. All receptors come from a man between 18 and 29 years old in good health. Both conserved end residues are part of each CDR3. The order of the fields is CDR3 protein, CDR3 DNA, V gene, D gene, J gene, clone size. D genes are given only for firm matches. A row's size may be missing; if present it is once, few, many or a size class.

CASSLEAGSGKLFF,TGTGCCAGCAGCTTAGAAGCGGGGAGCGGAAAACTGTTTTTT,TRBV7-2,.,TRBJ1-4,.
CASSQSIGVVSYGYTF,TGTGCCAGCAGCCAGTCTATCGGGGTTGTGAGCTATGGCTACACCTTC,TRBV5-5,.,TRBJ1-2,.
CASSLVGAGEGPQHF,TGTGCCAGCAGCTTAGTAGGGGCAGGGGAAGGTCCCCAGCATTTT,TRBV7-2,.,TRBJ1-5,many
CASSLGRGISSYNEQYF,TGTGCCAGCAGCTTAGGGAGGGGGATCAGCTCCTACAATGAGCAGTACTTC,TRBV11-2,.,TRBJ2-7,.
CASGLEANNEQFF,TGTGCCAGCGGGCTCGAGGCCAACAATGAGCAGTTCTTC,TRBV25-1,.,TRBJ2-1,.
CAIRPSTGEETQYF,TGTGCCATCAGGCCATCGACAGGGGAAGAGACCCAGTACTTC,TRBV10-3,TRBD1,TRBJ2-5,many
CASRPGTGEKLFF,TGTGCCAGCAGGCCCGGGACAGGTGAAAAACTGTTTTTT,TRBV27,TRBD1,TRBJ1-4,few
CASSLTPLAGTATDTQYF,TGTGCCAGCAGCTTAACCCCACTAGCGGGGACCGCCACAGATACGCAGTATTTT,TRBV7-2,TRBD2,TRBJ2-3,many
CSASRSSGLTDTQYF,TGCAGTGCTAGCAGGTCTAGCGGATTGACAGATACGCAGTATTTT,TRBV20-1,TRBD2,TRBJ2-3,.
CASSDSAYNEQFF,TGTGCCAGCAGTGACTCCGCCTACAATGAGCAGTTCTTC,TRBV6-2/TRBV6-3,.,TRBJ2-1,.
CAISEGSQGQPQHF,TGTGCCATCAGTGAGGGCAGCCAGGGTCAGCCCCAGCATTTT,TRBV10-3,.,TRBJ1-5,few
CASSMPGVGNEQYF,TGTGCCAGCAGCATGCCGGGGGTGGGCAATGAGCAGTACTTC,TRBV7-9,.,TRBJ2-5,.
CASTNRAMGTEAFF,TGTGCCAGCACTAACAGGGCTATGGGCACTGAAGCTTTCTTT,TRBV6-5,.,TRBJ1-1,few
CATSRDSVQETQYF,TGTGCCACCAGCCGCGACAGCGTCCAAGAGACCCAGTACTTC,TRBV15,.,TRBJ2-5,.
CASSLDFPHGYTF,TGTGCCAGCAGTTTAGACTTCCCGCATGGCTACACCTTC,TRBV12-3/TRBV12-4,.,TRBJ1-2,many
CASSQVTGSVQYF,TGCGCCAGCAGCCAAGTTACCGGGTCGGTTCAGTACTTC,TRBV4-3,.,TRBJ2-4,many